The 9 T cell receptor beta chains below come from one sample, sequenced in a study of cytomegalovirus exposure and HLA in healthy donors. With 60 Vbeta and 13 Jbeta primers, the PCR was carried out. Assay: immunoSEQ multiplex PCR; the TCRdb copy retains only in-frame clones and omits some. Of roughly 170,000 clones in the sample, 80% were seen once. The specimen sequenced was PBMCs. These receptors originate from a woman between 45 and 60 years old in good health and CMV-seropositive.

This rearrangement joins TRBV5-3 to TRBJ2-5; the D is unclear. TRBV5-3 is an ORF; its function is uncertain. Trimming pared 4 bases from V and 2 bases from J, leaving 6 bases between. The CDR3 spans 12 residues. CDR3 nucleotide sequence: TGTGCCAGAAGCCCAGTACAAGAGACCCAGTACTTC. Protein product: CARSPVQETQYF.

This chain uses TRBV4-3 with TRBJ2-7; 8 nucleotides match TRBD1. Germline CDR1 reads LGHNA; CDR2 reads YSLEER. The CDR3 contains 16 residues. V was pared by 4 bases and J by 3 bases, with 11 bases of the junction left unmatched. In DNA form, the CDR3 reads TGCGCCAGCAGCCCGACCCCGGACAGGGCTTTCTACGAGCAGTACTTC. Residues: CASSPTPDRAFYEQYF.

The chain combines TRBV19 with TRBJ2-6; maybe TRBD2 (6 bases). Between the trimmed V and J ends, which lost 4 bases and 1 base, there was a span of 20 bases. This CDR3 region has 19 residues. Germline CDR1 and CDR2: LNHDA and SQIVND (reference sequence). CDR3 sequence reads: CASSTTMRRTISGANVLTF. The DNA of the CDR3 is TGTGCCAGTAGTACCACCATGAGGCGGACTATTTCTGGGGCCAACGTCCTGACTTTC.

The genes are TRBV15 and TRBJ2-7, with 14 bases fitting TRBD2. This CDR3 contains 15 residues. The germline V gene has CDR1 LNHNV and CDR2 YYDKDF (reference sequence). The V and J ends lost 5 bases and 5 bases, in that order; junction bases with no gene match: 5. In DNA form, the CDR3 reads TGTGCCACCAGCCGAGGGACTAGCGGGAGCCACGAGCAGTACTTC. Amino acid sequence: CATSRGTSGSHEQYF.

V is TRBV6-5 and J is TRBJ2-7; the D is unclear. CDR3 length: 13 amino acids. Trimming took 6 bases from V and 2 from J, leaving 11 bases between them. CDR1 and CDR2 from the germline V gene are MNHEY and SVGAGI. The CDR3 DNA sequence: TGTGCCAGCAGCCCCCGACGGGCCTACGAGCAGTACTTC. This codes for CASSPRRAYEQYF.

The CDR3 region is CASGTSGAGTQYF. The CDR3 DNA is TGCGCCAGCGGGACTAGCGGGGCGGGGACCCAGTACTTC. The chain uses TRBV5-1 and TRBJ2-5; 13 nucleotides align to TRBD2. This CDR3 has 13 residues. Trimming cost V 7 bases and J 7 bases; bases outside gene matches: 4. In germline, CDR1 is SGHRS, CDR2 YFSETQ.

J is TRBJ2-3 and V is TRBV4-2; no definite D call. V gave up 1 base and J gave up 2 bases, with 7 bases separating them. Per germline, CDR1 LGHNA and CDR2 YNFKEQ. The CDR3 length is 14 residues. The CDR3 protein is CASSQGRLTDTQYF. CDR3 bases: TGTGCCAGCAGCCAAGGCAGGCTCACAGATACGCAGTATTTT.

The V and J genes are TRBV7-9 and TRBJ2-5; TRBD2 agrees at 10 bases. The V segment lost 5 bases and the J segment 4 bases; nucleotides outside the gene matches: 10. The length of the CDR3 is 16 residues. The germline CDR1 and CDR2 sequences are SEHNR and FQNEAQ (reference sequence). The CDR3 nucleotides are TGTGCCAGCAGCCCAGCAGCGGGAGGGCCGGGAGAGACCCAGTACTTC. This sequence encodes CASSPAAGGPGETQYF.

V usage is TRBV10-3 and J usage is TRBJ1-4, with D possibly matching TRBD1 (5 bases). Trimming took off 7 bases at V and 6 bases at J, with 18 bases between the two ends. CDR1 ENHRY and CDR2 SYGVKD come from the germline V gene. This CDR3 is built from 15 residues. CDR3 DNA sequence: TGTGCCATCAACCCCGGGCCAGGGTTGGATGAAAAACTGTTTTTT. Translated: CAINPGPGLDEKLFF.